The 11 T cell receptor beta chains below were found in one sample sequenced in a study of spatial heterogeneity in lung cancer. TCRdb ran MiXCR on the 5' RACE reads and lists one entry per CDR3 protein. The data contain 110,000 or so distinct CDR3 sequences, roughly a tenth of them singletons. This sample's time point: blood at routine non-recurrence follow-up after resection. Sequencing was performed on PBMCs, taken at follow-up. All receptors come from a female donor with early-stage non-small cell lung cancer.

On this clonotype itself: Germline is not matched at one junction end, which may reflect a read error. In DNA, the CDR3 is TGTGTCATCAGTGAGTCGGCACTTAACACTGAAGCTTTCTTT. Translating it yields CVISESALNTEAFF. This chain joins TRBV10-3 and TRBJ1-1; no clear D gene. The CDR3 has 14 amino acids. From germline, CDR1 is ENHRY and CDR2 SYGVKD.

The sample holds a few counts of this clonotype. The rearrangement links TRBV5-4 to TRBJ2-3, with unresolved D. This CDR3 is built from 13 residues. Germline CDR1 and CDR2: SGHNT and YYREEE (reference sequence). V lost 5 bases and J lost 6, with 13 bases in between. CDR3 in DNA: TGTGCCAGCAGTCTTCATATGGGGGATACGCAGTATTTT. It yields the protein CASSLHMGDTQYF.

The chain uses TRBV18 and TRBJ2-3, with TRBD2 matching 11 bases. V shed 2 bases and J 2 bases; nucleotides not matched to a gene: 9. CDR1 KGHSH and CDR2 LQKENI come from the germline V gene. The CDR3 is 18 amino acids. The CDR3 loop is CASSPESGTSGATDTQYF. The DNA of the CDR3 is TGTGCCAGCTCACCAGAATCCGGGACTAGCGGAGCCACAGATACGCAGTATTTT.

The chain recombines TRBV12-3 or TRBV12-4 with TRBJ2-5; possibly TRBD1 or TRBD2 for D (6 bases each). Trimming left V 8 bases short and J 7 bases short, with 20 bases between. CDR3 length equals 14 residues. CDR3 coding DNA: TGTGCCAGCCAGCGGGTCGGGGGCTCGGGGACCCAGTACTTC. Its translation: CASQRVGGSGTQYF.

This chain links TRBV27 with TRBJ1-1, with D hard to call. Germline V gene sequence: CDR1 MNHEY, CDR2 SMNVEV (reference sequence). The V end was cut by 4 bases, the J end by 2 bases, with 11 bases between. This CDR3 has 14 amino acids. CDR3 amino acids: CASSYGTFNTEAFF. The CDR3 nucleotides are TGTGCCAGCAGTTATGGAACATTTAACACTGAAGCTTTCTTT.

This clonotype has more than one count but fewer than ten. The rearrangement uses TRBV12-3 or TRBV12-4 and TRBJ2-2; D remains unclear. There are 11 residues in the CDR3. The V gene lost 7 bases and the J gene lost 5 bases, with 5 bases spanning the gap. The CDR3 DNA reads as TGTGCCAGCACCTATACCGGGGAGCTGTTTTTT. Translation gives CASTYTGELFF.

This clonotype was recorded a few times. The chain links TRBV6-5 to TRBJ2-1; the match to TRBD2 covers 14 bases. Germline CDR1 reads MNHEY; CDR2 reads SVGAGI. V lost 4 bases to trimming and J lost 6 bases; unmatched junction nucleotides: 5. The CDR3 spans 16 residues. This CDR3 is CASSSGLAGASNEQFF. The CDR3, as DNA: TGTGCCAGCAGTTCGGGACTAGCGGGAGCTTCCAATGAGCAGTTCTTC.

V gene TRBV19 combines with J gene TRBJ2-2, with D unclear. V lost 6 bases and J lost 3, with 11 bases in between. This CDR3 has 14 residues. From germline, CDR1 is LNHDA and CDR2 SQIVND (reference sequence). The CDR3 DNA sequence: TGTGCCAGTAGGGGAAGGCCTGACACCGGGGAGCTGTTTTTT. Translated: CASRGRPDTGELFF.

Only a few counts were recorded for this clonotype. The chain recombines TRBV6-2 or TRBV6-3 with TRBJ2-7; 8 positions match TRBD1. V was clipped by 7 bases and J by 6 bases; unmatched bases: 8. This CDR3 is built from 13 residues. Germline CDR1 and CDR2: MNHEY and SVGEGT. The CDR3 DNA reads as TGTGCCAGCACCGAGGACAGGGTTGGCGAGCAGTACGTC. Translated, it gives CASTEDRVGEQYV.

This clonotype was counted between two and nine times. This chain connects TRBV2 to TRBJ2-1; TRBD1 matches 9 bases. The CDR3 spans 18 residues. Germline lookup yields CDR1 SNHLY and CDR2 FYNNEI. V lost 2 bases to trimming and J lost 4 bases; unmatched junction nucleotides: 12. As DNA, the CDR3 is TGTGCCAGCAGTGAACTTCTTGGGACAGGGACTTATTACAATGAGCAGTTCTTC. Amino acids: CASSELLGTGTYYNEQFF.

This clonotype appeared many times. This rearrangement joins TRBV15 to TRBJ2-7; 10 bases are a match to TRBD2. This CDR3 region has 16 residues. The ends lost 5 bases at V and 3 bases at J; junction bases unmatched: 10. Germline CDR1 and CDR2: LNHNV and YYDKDF (reference sequence). This chain's CDR3 is CATSPKRLAGVYEQYF. Written as DNA, the CDR3 is TGTGCCACCAGCCCTAAGCGGCTAGCGGGAGTCTACGAGCAGTACTTC.